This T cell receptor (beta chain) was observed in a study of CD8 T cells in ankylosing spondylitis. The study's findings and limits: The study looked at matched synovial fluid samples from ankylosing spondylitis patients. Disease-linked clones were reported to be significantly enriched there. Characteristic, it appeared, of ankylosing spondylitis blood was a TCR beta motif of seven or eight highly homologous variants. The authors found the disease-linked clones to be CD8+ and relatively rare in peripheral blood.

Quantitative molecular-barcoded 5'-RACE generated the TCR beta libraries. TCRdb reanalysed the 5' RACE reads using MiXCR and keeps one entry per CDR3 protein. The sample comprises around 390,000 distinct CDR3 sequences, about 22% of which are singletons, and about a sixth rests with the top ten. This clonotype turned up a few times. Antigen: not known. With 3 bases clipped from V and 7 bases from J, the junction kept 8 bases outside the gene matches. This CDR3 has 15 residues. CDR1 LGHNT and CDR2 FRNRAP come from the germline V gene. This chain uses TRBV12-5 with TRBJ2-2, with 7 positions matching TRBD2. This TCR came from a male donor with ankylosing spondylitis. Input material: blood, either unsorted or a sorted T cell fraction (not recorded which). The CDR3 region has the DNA TGTGCTAGTGGTTTTTGGGAGGGCCTGAGCGGGGAGCTGTTTTTT. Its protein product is CASGFWEGLSGELFF. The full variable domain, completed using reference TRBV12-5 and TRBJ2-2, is DARVTQTPRHKVTEMGQEVTMRCQPILGHNTVFWYRQTMMQGLELLAYFRNRAPLDDSGMPKDRFSAEMPDATLATLKIQPSEPRDSAVYFCASGFWEGLSGELFFGEGSRLTVL.